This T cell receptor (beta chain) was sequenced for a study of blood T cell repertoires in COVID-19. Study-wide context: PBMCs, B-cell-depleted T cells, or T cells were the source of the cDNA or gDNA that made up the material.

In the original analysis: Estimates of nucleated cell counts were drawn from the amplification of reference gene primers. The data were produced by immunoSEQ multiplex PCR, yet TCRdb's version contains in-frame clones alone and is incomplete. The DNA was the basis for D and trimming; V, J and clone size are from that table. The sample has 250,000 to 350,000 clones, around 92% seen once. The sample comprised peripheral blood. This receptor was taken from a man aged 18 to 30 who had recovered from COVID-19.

The CDR3 bases are TGTGCCACCGGGGAGGGGGTTCCCTACAATGAGCAGTTCTTC. It specifies CATGEGVPYNEQFF. The V call is TRBV11-2, the J call TRBJ2-1, with D maybe TRBD2 (7 bases). In germline, CDR1 is SGHAT, CDR2 FQNNGV. The V and J ends lost 10 bases and 2 bases respectively, with 15 bases between them. The CDR3 loop spans 14 amino acids.